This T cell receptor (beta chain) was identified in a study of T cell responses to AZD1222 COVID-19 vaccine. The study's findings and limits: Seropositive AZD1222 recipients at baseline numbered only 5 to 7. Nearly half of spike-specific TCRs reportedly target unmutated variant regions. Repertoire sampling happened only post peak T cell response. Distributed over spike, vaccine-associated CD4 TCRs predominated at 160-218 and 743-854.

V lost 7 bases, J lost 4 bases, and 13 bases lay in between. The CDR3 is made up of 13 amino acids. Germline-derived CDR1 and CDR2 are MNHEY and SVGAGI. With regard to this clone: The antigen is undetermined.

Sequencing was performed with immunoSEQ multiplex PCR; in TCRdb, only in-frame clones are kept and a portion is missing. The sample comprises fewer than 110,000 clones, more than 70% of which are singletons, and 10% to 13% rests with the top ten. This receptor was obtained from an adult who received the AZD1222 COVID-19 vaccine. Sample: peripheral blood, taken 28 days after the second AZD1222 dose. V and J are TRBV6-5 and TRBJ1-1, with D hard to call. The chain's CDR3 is CASTLALSTEAFF. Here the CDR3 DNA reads TGTGCCAGCACCCTGGCTCTATCCACTGAAGCTTTCTTT.